Reported below is one T cell receptor (beta chain). The time point was: recipient sample about 28 days before transplant, after cytoreduction. CDR3 length: 10 residues. Trimming cost V 5 bases and J 12 bases, with 12 bases left between them. Germline V lookup: CDR1 DFQATT, CDR2 SNEGSKA (reference sequence). This sample was taken from a study of T cell clonotyping in hematopoietic cell transplantation. TCRdb's copy holds only in-frame clones and misses some; the assay was immunoSEQ multiplex PCR. The top ten hold 5.9% of the sample, which has tens of thousands of clones, 85% to 90% seen once. Here the sequenced sample was peripheral blood mononuclear cells, taken before stem cell transplant. The receptor's source is a man between 60 and 75 years old with biphenotypic leukemia. Some clones in this sample may be carry-over from other donors' samples. The genes are TRBV20-1 and TRBJ2-3, with D hard to call. The CDR3 sequence: CSAWTSFQYF. The CDR3 nucleotides read TGCAGTGCTTGGACCTCGTTTCAGTATTTT.